Below are 8 T cell receptor beta chains sequenced from a single sample in a study of beta chain features in type 1 diabetes. General observations from the study: Researchers report that Type 1 diabetes patients had moderately but significantly shorter TCRB CDR3s across all four CD4+ subsets.

The isolated RNA, all of it, was reverse transcribed, so expressed TCRB transcripts were what got sequenced. Sequenced by immunoSEQ multiplex PCR; TCRdb stores in-frame clones only, minus some. This table holds more than 20,000 clones, roughly half found once. Antigens for these TCRs are unknown. Sequencing was done on a sample of stem cell memory CD4+ T cells from blood. The receptors here all came from a young man with type 1 diabetes.

This chain joins TRBV6-6 and TRBJ2-1, with TRBD2 identical over 8 bases. V shed 4 bases and J 15 bases; nucleotides not matched to a gene: 14. The germline V gene encodes CDR1 MNHNY and CDR2 SVGAGI (reference sequence). CDR3 length: 14 residues. CDR3 nucleotide sequence: TGTGCCAGCAGTTCCCAAAGCGGGGGCGCTGGTCTGTTCTTC. It yields the protein CASSSQSGGAGLFF.

The chain combines TRBV2 with TRBJ2-5, with D possibly matching TRBD1 (5 bases). CDR3 length equals 11 residues. The germline gives CDR1 SNHLY, CDR2 FYNNEI. Trimming shortened V by 8 bases and J by 5 bases, and 9 bases separated the two germline ends. The CDR3 region has the DNA TGTGCCAGCCGCCCAGGGGAGACCCAGTACTTC. Protein: CASRPGETQYF.

The table lists this clone with a few counts. The V call is TRBV12-2, the J call TRBJ2-3; the tabulated D call, TRBD2, remains unverified against the DNA. TRBV12-2 is noted as a pseudogene. There are 17 residues in the CDR3. For the CDR3, the DNA is TGTGCAAGTCGCTTAGCGGCGACTAGCGCTAGCACAGATACGCAGTATTTT. Its protein product is CASRLAATSASTDTQYF.

This clone was picked up a small number of times. The chain combines TRBV5-4 with TRBJ1-5; D possibly corresponds to TRBD1 (6 bases). Trimming took 4 bases from V and 3 from J, leaving 11 bases between them. The CDR3 spans 14 residues. Looked up from germline, CDR1 is SGHNT and CDR2 is YYREEE (reference sequence). The DNA for the CDR3 is TGTGCCAGCAGCGTACAGGGTTACAATCAGCCCCAGCATTTT. Translation gives CASSVQGYNQPQHF.

This clone has only a few counts. The J gene is TRBJ1-2, the V gene TRBV10-3, with 10 bases aligning to TRBD1. With V trimmed by 10 bases and J by 3 bases, 5 bases remained unmatched. The germline V gene encodes CDR1 ENHRY and CDR2 SYGVKD. The CDR3 consists of 13 residues. The DNA for the CDR3 is TGTGCCACTCGGACAGGGGGGGACTATGGCTACACCTTC. Translated: CATRTGGDYGYTF.

The chain combines TRBV11-3 with TRBJ2-5, with 13 bases that match TRBD2. The CDR3 consists of 18 residues. Germline V gene data show CDR1 as SGHNT and CDR2 as YENEEA. The junction had 9 bases not matched to a gene; V was cut back by 5 bases and J by 0 bases. The CDR3 DNA sequence: TGTGCCAGCAGCAGAGGACTAGCGGGGGCTTCGTACCAAGAGACCCAGTACTTC. Protein product: CASSRGLAGASYQETQYF.

V usage is TRBV7-2 and J usage is TRBJ1-1, with a weak D call TRBD1 (6 bases). With 6 bases removed from V and 0 bases from J, the gap between germline ends came to 14 bases. CDR1 is SGHTA and CDR2 is FQGNSA in the germline V gene. The CDR3 sequence is 15 residues long. The CDR3 here is CASRIHRAVNTEAFF. CDR3 DNA: TGTGCCAGCAGAATTCACAGGGCGGTGAACACTGAAGCTTTCTTT. The complete variable domain, with remaining parts taken from reference TRBV7-2 and TRBJ1-1, reads GAGVSQSPSNKVTEKGKDVELRCDPISGHTALYWYRQSLGQGLEFLIYFQGNSAPDKSGLPSDRFSAERTGGSVSTLTIQRTQQEDSAVYLCASRIHRAVNTEAFFGQGTRLTVV.

The rearrangement links TRBV6-6 to TRBJ2-1; 10 bases align to TRBD1. Germline loops: CDR1 MNHNY, CDR2 SVGAGI (reference sequence). With 8 bases clipped from V and 6 bases from J, the junction kept 7 bases outside the gene matches. The CDR3 consists of 14 residues. The CDR3 spells CASRGQGLSNEQFF. DNA of the CDR3: TGTGCCAGCCGGGGACAGGGGTTGTCCAATGAGCAGTTCTTC.